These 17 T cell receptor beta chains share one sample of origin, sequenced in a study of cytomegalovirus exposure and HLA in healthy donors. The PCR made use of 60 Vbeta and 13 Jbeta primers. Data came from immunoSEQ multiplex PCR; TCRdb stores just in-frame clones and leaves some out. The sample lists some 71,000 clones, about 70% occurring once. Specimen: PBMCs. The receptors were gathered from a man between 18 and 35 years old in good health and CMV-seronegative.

This CDR3 is CASSESTGGGNTIYF. CDR3 sequence (DNA): TGTGCCAGCAGTGAGTCGACAGGGGGTGGAAACACCATATATTTT. The chain joins TRBV6-1 to TRBJ1-3; 9 bases map to TRBD1. J gave up 3 bases and V 3 bases, and 3 bases lay outside the gene matches. The germline V gene has CDR1 MNHNS and CDR2 SASEGT. The CDR3 spans 15 residues.

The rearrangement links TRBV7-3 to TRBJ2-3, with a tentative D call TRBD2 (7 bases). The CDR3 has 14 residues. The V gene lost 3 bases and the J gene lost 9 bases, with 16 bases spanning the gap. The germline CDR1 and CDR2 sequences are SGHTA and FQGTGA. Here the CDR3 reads CASSFEGGPGTQYF. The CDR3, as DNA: TGTGCCAGCAGCTTTGAGGGGGGGCCGGGGACGCAGTATTTT. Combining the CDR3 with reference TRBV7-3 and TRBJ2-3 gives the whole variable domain GAGVSQTPSNKVTEKGKYVELRCDPISGHTALYWYRQSLGQGPEFLIYFQGTGAADDSGLPNDRFFAVRPEGSVSTLKIQRTERGDSAVYLCASSFEGGPGTQYFGPGTRLTVL.

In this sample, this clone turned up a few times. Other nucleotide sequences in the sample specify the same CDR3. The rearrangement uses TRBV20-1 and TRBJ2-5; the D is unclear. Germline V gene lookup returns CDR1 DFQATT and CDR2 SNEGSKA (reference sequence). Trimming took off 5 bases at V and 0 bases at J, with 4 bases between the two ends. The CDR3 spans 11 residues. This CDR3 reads CSAQNQETQYF. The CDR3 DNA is TGCAGTGCTCAGAACCAAGAGACCCAGTACTTC.

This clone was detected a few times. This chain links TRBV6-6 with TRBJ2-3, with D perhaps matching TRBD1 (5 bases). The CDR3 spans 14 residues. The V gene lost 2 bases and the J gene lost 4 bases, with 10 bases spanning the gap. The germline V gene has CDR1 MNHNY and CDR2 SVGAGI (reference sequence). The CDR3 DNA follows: TGTGCCAGCAGTTACCCTGCAGGGCCAGATACGCAGTATTTT. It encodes CASSYPAGPDTQYF.

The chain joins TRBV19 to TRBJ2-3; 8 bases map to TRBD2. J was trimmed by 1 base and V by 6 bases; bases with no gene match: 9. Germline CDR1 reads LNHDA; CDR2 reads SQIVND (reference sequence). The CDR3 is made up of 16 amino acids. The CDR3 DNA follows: TGTGCCAGTAGGTATGGGCGGGGGGCCGGCACAGATACGCAGTATTTT. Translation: CASRYGRGAGTDTQYF.

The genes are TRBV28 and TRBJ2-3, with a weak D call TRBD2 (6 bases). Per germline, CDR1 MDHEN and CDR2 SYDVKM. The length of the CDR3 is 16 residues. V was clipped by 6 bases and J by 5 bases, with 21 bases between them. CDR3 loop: CASRSPWGDRGDTQYF. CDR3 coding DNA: TGTGCCAGCAGATCACCCTGGGGGGACCGGGGAGATACGCAGTATTTT.

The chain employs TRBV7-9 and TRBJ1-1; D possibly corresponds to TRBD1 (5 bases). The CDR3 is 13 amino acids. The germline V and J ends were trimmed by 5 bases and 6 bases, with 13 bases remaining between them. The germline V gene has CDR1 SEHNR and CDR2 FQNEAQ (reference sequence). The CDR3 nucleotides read TGTGCCAGCAGCCCAAGGGGTTCCCCTGAAGCTTTCTTT. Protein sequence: CASSPRGSPEAFF.

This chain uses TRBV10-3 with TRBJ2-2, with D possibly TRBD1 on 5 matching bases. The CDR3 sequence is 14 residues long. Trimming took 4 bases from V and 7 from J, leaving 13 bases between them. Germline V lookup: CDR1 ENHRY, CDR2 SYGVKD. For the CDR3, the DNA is TGTGCCATCAGTGGTGTAGGGGAAGTCGGGGAGCTGTTTTTT. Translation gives CAISGVGEVGELFF.

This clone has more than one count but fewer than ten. The CDR3 loop is CAWSPTGAGNTIYF. Written as DNA, the CDR3 is TGTGCCTGGAGTCCAACCGGGGCTGGAAACACCATATATTTT. The J gene is TRBJ1-3, the V gene TRBV30; D is uncertain. V lost 2 bases and J 2 bases, leaving 10 bases between the germline ends. CDR3 length: 14 amino acids. Germline values: CDR1 GTSNPN, CDR2 SVGIG (reference sequence).

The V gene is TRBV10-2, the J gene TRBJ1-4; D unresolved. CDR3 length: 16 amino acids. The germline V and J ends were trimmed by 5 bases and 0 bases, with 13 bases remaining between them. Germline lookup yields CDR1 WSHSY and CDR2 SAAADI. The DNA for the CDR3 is TGCGCCAGCAGTCGATCCGCGCCGGCAACTAATGAAAAACTGTTTTTT. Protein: CASSRSAPATNEKLFF.

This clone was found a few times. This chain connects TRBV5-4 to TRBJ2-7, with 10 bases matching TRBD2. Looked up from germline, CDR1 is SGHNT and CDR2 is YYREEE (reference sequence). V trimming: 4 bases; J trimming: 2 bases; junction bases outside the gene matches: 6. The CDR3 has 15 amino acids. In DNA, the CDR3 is TGTGCCAGCAGCCCTGGGACTAGCGACGCCTACGAGCAGTACTTC. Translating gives CASSPGTSDAYEQYF. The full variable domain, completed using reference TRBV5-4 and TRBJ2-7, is ETGVTQSPTHLIKTRGQQVTLRCSSQSGHNTVSWYQQALGQGPQFIFQYYREEENGRGNFPPRFSGLQFPNYSSELNVNALELDDSALYLCASSPGTSDAYEQYFGPGTRLTVT.

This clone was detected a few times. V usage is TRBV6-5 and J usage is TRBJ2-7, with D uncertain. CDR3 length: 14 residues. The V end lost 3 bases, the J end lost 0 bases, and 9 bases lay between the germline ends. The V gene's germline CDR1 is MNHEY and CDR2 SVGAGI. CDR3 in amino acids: CASSYRYSSYEQYF. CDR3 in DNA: TGTGCCAGCAGTTATCGGTATAGCTCCTACGAGCAGTACTTC.

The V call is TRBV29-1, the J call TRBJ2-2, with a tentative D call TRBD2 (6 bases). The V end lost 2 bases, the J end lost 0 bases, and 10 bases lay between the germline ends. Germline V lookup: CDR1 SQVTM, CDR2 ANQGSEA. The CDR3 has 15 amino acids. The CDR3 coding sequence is TGCAGCGTTGAATGGAGGGCAGCGAACACCGGGGAGCTGTTTTTT. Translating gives CSVEWRAANTGELFF.

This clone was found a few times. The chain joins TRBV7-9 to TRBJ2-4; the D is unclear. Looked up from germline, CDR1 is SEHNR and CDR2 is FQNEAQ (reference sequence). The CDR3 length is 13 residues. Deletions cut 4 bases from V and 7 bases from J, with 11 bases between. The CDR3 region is CASSSTDFNIQYF. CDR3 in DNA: TGTGCCAGCAGCTCGACCGACTTTAACATTCAGTACTTC.

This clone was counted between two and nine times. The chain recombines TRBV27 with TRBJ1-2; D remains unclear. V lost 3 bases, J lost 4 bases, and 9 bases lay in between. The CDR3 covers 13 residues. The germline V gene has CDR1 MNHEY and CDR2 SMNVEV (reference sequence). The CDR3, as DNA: TGTGCCAGCAGTTTGAGGGAGAGCTATGGCTACACCTTC. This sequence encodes CASSLRESYGYTF.

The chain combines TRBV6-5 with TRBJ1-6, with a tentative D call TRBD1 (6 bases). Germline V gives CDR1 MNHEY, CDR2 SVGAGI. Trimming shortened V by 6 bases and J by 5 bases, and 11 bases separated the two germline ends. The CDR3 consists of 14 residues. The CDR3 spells CASRQGRNNSPLHF. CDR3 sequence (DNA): TGTGCCAGCAGACAGGGTCGGAATAATTCACCCCTCCACTTT.

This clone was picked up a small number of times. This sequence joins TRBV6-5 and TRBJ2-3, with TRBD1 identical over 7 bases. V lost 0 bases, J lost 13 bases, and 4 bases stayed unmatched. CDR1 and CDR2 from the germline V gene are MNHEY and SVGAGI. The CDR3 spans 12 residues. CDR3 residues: CASSYSTGRKYF. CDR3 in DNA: TGTGCCAGCAGTTACTCGACAGGGCGGAAGTATTTT.